This is a list of T cell receptor beta chains from one sample in a study of spatial heterogeneity in lung cancer. MiXCR was run by TCRdb on the 5' RACE reads, yielding one entry per CDR3 protein. Altogether some 4,000 distinct CDR3 sequences are present, around 28% being singletons, with the ten largest covering roughly 14%. The source material was normal lung tissue next to the tumor, sampled at surgery. The receptors were sampled from a male donor with early-stage non-small cell lung cancer. Both conserved end residues are trimmed from each CDR3.

V	J	CDR3
TRBV6-5	TRBJ2-1	ASSYSRREGPDEQF
TRBV7-2	TRBJ1-1	ASSLAQGRTEAF
TRBV11-2	TRBJ1-6	ASSLEQAISPLH
TRBV20-1	TRBJ2-3	SARAGASTDTQY
TRBV20-1	TRBJ1-6	SANRDRYSPLH
TRBV5-4	TRBJ2-2	ASGEGSVAGELF
TRBV2	TRBJ2-2	ASRARGGTGELF
TRBV20-1	TRBJ2-2	SAASGWDGELF
TRBV12-3/TRBV12-4	TRBJ2-6	ASRTEPGVGSGANVLT
TRBV20-1	TRBJ1-3	SARDWGQLGNTIY
TRBV10-2	TRBJ1-2	ASSESTGLGYT
TRBV28	TRBJ2-2	ASSPPGRGTLNTGELF
TRBV15	TRBJ1-5	ATSRERAGYSNQPQH
TRBV4-2	TRBJ2-1	ASSRDAELDEQF
TRBV20-1	TRBJ2-7	SATRLAGGTYEQY
TRBV4-2	TRBJ1-4	ASTGGATNEKLF
TRBV20-1	TRBJ1-1	SARWGEGSTEAF
TRBV12-3/TRBV12-4	TRBJ1-5	ASSLAISGGGRPSNQPQH
TRBV20-1	TRBJ1-5	SARGTAVER
TRBV12-3/TRBV12-4	TRBJ2-5	ASSFQDRGLFAKTQY
TRBV28	TRBJ2-7	ASSLLPYEQY
TRBV7-3	TRBJ2-3	ASSHSGEGADTQY
TRBV6-2/TRBV6-3	TRBJ1-1	ASSYSAGGTEAF
TRBV5-1	TRBJ1-5	ASSLGPGDQPQH
TRBV2	TRBJ1-2	ASTRTETADYT
TRBV3-1	TRBJ2-7	ASSRGGRYEQY
TRBV19	TRBJ1-2	ASTPGPGQGIQSYGYT
TRBV11-2	TRBJ2-1	ASSSPRRGGAANEQF
TRBV5-8	TRBJ1-1	ASSLGLGDPEAF
TRBV20-1	TRBJ2-3	SASLWDTDTQY
TRBV5-1	TRBJ2-7	ASSLSRQTTYEQY
TRBV28	TRBJ2-1	ASTLIGGSSYNEQF
TRBV20-1	TRBJ1-1	SASRDRGDTEAF